One sample yielded the 2 T cell receptor beta chains listed below, sequenced in a study of CD8 T cells in Susac syndrome. A quantity of about 0.5 to 1 ug RNA underwent reverse transcription using random hexamers. TCRdb reprocessed the immunoSEQ multiplex PCR reads with MiXCR, giving one entry per CDR3 protein. The sample lists a few hundred thousand distinct CDR3 sequences, approximately 95% seen once, with 0.082% in the top ten. The material sequenced was CD4+ T cells from PBMCs. The source of these receptors is a human donor with multiple sclerosis.

The chain carries TRBV11-2 and TRBJ2-1; TRBD2 matches at 9 bases. The CDR3 runs 16 residues. Trimming cost V 7 bases and J 4 bases; bases outside gene matches: 11. Germline V CDR1 and CDR2: SGHAT, FQNNGV. The CDR3 DNA is TGTGCCAGCACCGCTGTGGCGGGGGGGGGATACAATGAGCAGTTCTTC. Amino acid sequence: CASTAVAGGGYNEQFF.

This rearrangement joins TRBV18 to TRBJ2-7, with TRBD1 matching 7 bases. Trimming took 2 bases from V and 3 from J; bases not matched to a gene: 4. Germline loops: CDR1 KGHSH, CDR2 LQKENI. This CDR3 is 14 amino acids long. CDR3 protein: CASSPSGQNYEQYV. The DNA for the CDR3 is TGTGCCAGCTCACCATCGGGACAGAACTACGAGCAGTACGTC.